Listed below are T cell receptor beta chains from one sample, sequenced in a study of blood T cell repertoires in COVID-19. The table came from immunoSEQ multiplex PCR; TCRdb's copy has only in-frame clones and leaves some out. The sample holds a few hundred thousand clones, 75% to 90% seen once. Sequenced: peripheral blood. These receptor sequences come from a woman in her sixties or seventies with acute or convalescent COVID-19. The CDR3 runs from the conserved cysteine through the conserved F or W. D genes are given only for firm matches. The size field is filled for only some rows; it gives once, few, many or a size class.

V gene,clone size,CDR3 length,J gene,D gene,CDR3 DNA,CDR3 protein
TRBV2,-,14,TRBJ1-4,TRBD1,TGTGCCAGCAGTGACAGGGGGCGCTTTGAAAAACTGTTTTTT,CASSDRGRFEKLFF
TRBV2,-,13,TRBJ1-4,-,TGTGCCAGCAGTGTGGGGACTGGTAGAAAACTGTTTTTT,CASSVGTGRKLFF
TRBV7-8,-,18,TRBJ2-2,TRBD2,TGTGCCAGCAGCTTAGCGTCTAGCGGGGGGGGAAACACCGGGGAGCTGTTTTTT,CASSLASSGGGNTGELFF
TRBV12-3/TRBV12-4,-,13,TRBJ1-2,-,TGTGCCAGCAGTTTAGAGGCCCGGGGTGGCTACACCTTC,CASSLEARGGYTF
TRBV27,-,16,TRBJ2-1,-,TGTGCCAGCAGCCGCCCGTTCTGGGGGGCCTACAATGAGCAGTTCTTC,CASSRPFWGAYNEQFF
TRBV2,-,15,TRBJ2-2,-,TGTGCCAGCAGTGAAGGAGGGTCGGGGACCGGGGAGCTGTTTTTT,CASSEGGSGTGELFF
TRBV6-1,-,15,TRBJ1-1,-,TGTGCCAGCAGTGAAAGCCCCCACCCGGGTACTGAAGCTTTCTTT,CASSESPHPGTEAFF
TRBV27,few,17,TRBJ2-2,TRBD2,TGTGCCAGCAGTCCCGTAACTAGCGGGAGGAACACCGGGGAGCTGTTTTTT,CASSPVTSGRNTGELFF
TRBV5-6,-,14,TRBJ2-7,-,TGTGCCAGCAGCTTTAATGGGGGGAACTCCCTGGGGTACTTC,CASSFNGGNSLGYF
TRBV5-1,-,16,TRBJ2-3,-,TGCGCCAGCAGCTCCGCCCCGCAGCTAGTCACAGATACGCAGTATTTT,CASSSAPQLVTDTQYF
TRBV18,few,15,TRBJ1-6,-,TGTGCCAGCTCACCACCAGAGTCGGAGAATTCACCCCTCCACTTT,CASSPPESENSPLHF
TRBV3-1/TRBV3-2,-,13,TRBJ1-2,-,TGTGCCAGCAGCCAAGATCCTCCCTATGGCTACACCTTC,CASSQDPPYGYTF
TRBV5-1,-,18,TRBJ2-2,TRBD1,TGCGCCAGCAGCCCGATATCTCCGGGACAGGGGGCCACCGGGGAGCTGTTTTTT,CASSPISPGQGATGELFF
TRBV5-4,-,18,TRBJ2-1,TRBD1,TGTGCCAGCAGCCCTCCTCCCGGGACAGGGGTCGGCTACAATGAGCAGTTCTTC,CASSPPPGTGVGYNEQFF
TRBV7-2,-,13,TRBJ1-4,TRBD1,TGTGCCAGCAGCTTGGGGACAGATGAAAAACTGTTTTTT,CASSLGTDEKLFF
TRBV12-2,-,15,TRBJ2-2,-,TGTGCAAGTCGCTTAGAGACAGCGAACACCGGGGAGCTGTTTTTT,CASRLETANTGELFF
TRBV3-1/TRBV3-2,-,16,TRBJ1-2,TRBD1,TGTGCCAGCAGCCAAGAGGACAGGGAAAAAATCTATGGCTACACCTTC,CASSQEDREKIYGYTF
TRBV5-6,-,15,TRBJ1-2,TRBD1,TGTGCCAGCAGGATCGCCGGGACAGGGGTAAGAGGCTACACCTTC,CASRIAGTGVRGYTF
TRBV18,-,16,TRBJ1-3,TRBD1,TGTGCCAGCTCACCTTCAGGGGGCAAAACTGGAAACACCATATATTTT,CASSPSGGKTGNTIYF
TRBV7-2,-,12,TRBJ1-6,-,TGTGCCAGCACCCCGGGGGGATCACCCCTCCACTTT,CASTPGGSPLHF
TRBV2,-,15,TRBJ1-3,-,TGTGCCAGCAGTGAATATCAGATCTCTGGAAACACCATATATTTT,CASSEYQISGNTIYF
TRBV6-5,-,13,TRBJ2-5,TRBD2,TGTGCCAGCAGTTCACCGCGGGGGACGGCCCAGTACTTC,CASSSPRGTAQYF
TRBV9,-,12,TRBJ1-1,-,TGTGCCAGCGACGGGGGGAACACTGAAGCTTTCTTT,CASDGGNTEAFF
TRBV5-1,-,14,TRBJ1-1,-,TGCGCCAGCAGCTTTAATCTAGTTAACACTGAAGCTTTCTTT,CASSFNLVNTEAFF
TRBV3-1/TRBV3-2,-,12,TRBJ1-2,-,TGTGCCAGCAGCGAGGGGGACTACGGCTACACCTTC,CASSEGDYGYTF
TRBV5-8,-,16,TRBJ1-2,-,TGTGCCAGCAGCTTGGCGCGGCGTCAGGGTAACTATGGCTACACCTTC,CASSLARRQGNYGYTF